This TCR beta chain was retrieved from a study of cytomegalovirus exposure and HLA in healthy donors. Broader study findings: The availability of immune exposure information extended only to CMV serostatus. Rare TCR sequences dominated, though some public TCRs recurred in many donors. Researchers reported in a later analysis that a missense DCLRE1C variant was tied to TCR beta V- and J-gene trimming. A later analysis reported that several of the most significant clusters appeared to be linked to common viral pathogens, among them Epstein-Barr virus.

Per the germline V gene, CDR1 is LNHNV and CDR2 is YYDKDF (reference sequence). J lost 3 bases, V lost 2 bases, and 5 bases had no gene match. The CDR3 totals 16 residues. This clone showed up just a few times. No antigen is known for it. This PCR relied on a set of 60 Vbeta primers and 13 Jbeta primers. This table comes from immunoSEQ multiplex PCR, and its TCRdb copy is limited to in-frame clones, with some not included. Here the sample spans roughly 150,000 clones, roughly 75% being singletons. Sequences were obtained from PBMCs. V is TRBV15 and J is TRBJ2-3; 10 bases align to TRBD2. The sequence was collected from a man aged 18 to 35 in good health and CMV-seropositive. CDR3 amino acids: CATSRTAGGGTDTQYF. For the CDR3, the DNA is TGTGCCACCAGCAGAACAGCGGGAGGGGGAACAGATACGCAGTATTTT. The variable domain in full, with the rest retrieved from reference TRBV15 and TRBJ2-3, is DAMVIQNPRYQVTQFGKPVTLSCSQTLNHNVMYWYQQKSSQAPKLLFHYYDKDFNNEADTPDNFQSRRPNTSFCFLDIRSPGLGDTAMYLCATSRTAGGGTDTQYFGPGTRLTVL.